The 21 T cell receptor beta chains listed next were all sequenced from one sample in a study of identical twins' blood T cells (dated by TCRdb to 2012 to 2014). The library was prepared using 5' RACE. The listed sequencing device is Illumina Genome Analyzer IIx. TCRdb reworked the public reads: Q25 trimming with fastp, MiXCR clone assembly, productive beta chains retained. Rows are unified per CDR3 protein, each entry keeping the most common DNA and genes. The sample yields 300,000 to 450,000 distinct CDR3 sequences; about 28% were counted once. The top ten constitute about 6% of the sample. The sample was PBMCs. All receptors come from a woman between 18 and 50 years old in good health.

This clonotype was found many times. This chain connects TRBV9 to TRBJ2-1, with no clear D. The CDR3 sequence is 13 residues long. V was shortened by 0 bases and J by 6 bases, with 7 bases between the two germline ends. From germline, CDR1 is SGDLS and CDR2 YYNGEE. CDR3 residues: CASSVETGNEQFF. CDR3 DNA: TGTGCCAGCAGCGTAGAGACTGGCAATGAGCAGTTCTTC.

A few counts support this clonotype. The gene calls are TRBV6-5 and TRBJ2-3; D is unresolved. The CDR3 is 14 amino acids. CDR1 is MNHEY, CDR2 SVGAGI, per germline. The V end lost 3 bases, the J end lost 0 bases, and 7 bases lay between the germline ends. The CDR3 region is CASSYSSSTDTQYF. CDR3 bases: TGTGCCAGCAGTTATAGCAGCAGCACAGATACGCAGTATTTT.

The genes are TRBV15 and TRBJ2-3; TRBD2 agrees at 12 bases. The CDR3 contains 14 residues. CDR1 and CDR2 (germline): LNHNV, YYDKDF (reference sequence). Trimming at V came to 9 bases and at J to 7 bases, leaving 8 bases not matched to a gene. CDR3 loop: CATRLAGEPYTQYF. DNA of the CDR3: TGTGCCACTAGACTAGCGGGGGAACCTTATACGCAGTATTTT.

This clonotype was detected only a few times. An end of the junction differs from the germline gene, which may be a read error. The chain couples TRBV20-1 to TRBJ1-5; D is perhaps TRBD1 (5 bases). From germline, CDR1 is DFQATT and CDR2 SNEGSKA (reference sequence). There are 14 residues in the CDR3. The CDR3 protein is CSARPGQGGQPRHF. CDR3 DNA: TGCAGTGCTAGACCCGGGCAGGGAGGCCAGCCCCGGCATTTT.

This clonotype was counted only a few times. The chain recombines TRBV19 with TRBJ2-1; D call uncertain. The CDR3 has 14 amino acids. V was trimmed by 1 base and J by 8 bases, leaving 12 bases between them. Germline V gives CDR1 LNHDA, CDR2 SQIVND (reference sequence). The CDR3 loop is CASSIGGSRDEQFF. DNA for the CDR3: TGTGCCAGTAGTATAGGAGGTAGCCGGGATGAGCAGTTCTTC.

This clonotype was seen more than once but under ten times. J is TRBJ2-3 and V is TRBV12-3 or TRBV12-4, with a tentative D call TRBD2 (5 bases). This CDR3 has 15 amino acids. Deletions cut 6 bases from V and 0 bases from J, with 13 bases between. CDR3 in DNA: TGTGCCAGCAGCCCTGGACTGTACAGCACAGATACGCAGTATTTT. It yields the protein CASSPGLYSTDTQYF.

A note on this clonotype: A much larger clone differs from this one at a single base, so this may be a read error. V usage is TRBV6-5 and J usage is TRBJ2-1; TRBD2 matches at 8 bases. Germline V gene lookup returns CDR1 MNHEY and CDR2 SVGAGI. V was clipped by 6 bases and J by 9 bases; unmatched bases: 13. This CDR3 region has 15 residues. The CDR3 loop is CASSPSGRLLSEQFF. Written as DNA, the CDR3 is TGTGCCAGCAGCCCTAGCGGGCGGTTATTAAGTGAGCAGTTCTTC.

The chain is built from TRBV6-2 or TRBV6-3 and TRBJ2-3, with D hard to call. V lost 8 bases and J lost 4, with 4 bases in between. The germline CDR1 and CDR2 sequences are MNHEY and SVGEGT. The CDR3 is 10 residues long. The CDR3, as DNA: TGTGCCAGCTACGCAGATACGCAGTATTTT. Translation: CASYADTQYF.

Regarding this clonotype: A read error may account for a junction end that differs from germline. CDR3 amino acids: CVSSLRGPGQLSTDTQYF. CDR3 nucleotides: TGTGTCAGCAGCTTACGAGGCCCGGGACAGCTCAGCACAGATACGCAGTATTTT. The V and J genes are TRBV7-2 and TRBJ2-3, with 7 bases identical to TRBD1. Germline values: CDR1 SGHTA, CDR2 FQGNSA. The length of the CDR3 is 18 residues.

This clonotype appeared once. The genes are TRBV5-1 and TRBJ2-2; possibly TRBD2 for D (5 bases). The germline V gene encodes CDR1 SGHRS and CDR2 YFSETQ. The CDR3 has 15 residues. The V gene lost 2 bases and the J gene lost 5 bases, with 13 bases spanning the gap. The CDR3 loop reads CASSLVSALTGELFF. The CDR3 DNA reads as TGCGCCAGCAGCTTAGTTAGCGCGTTGACCGGGGAGCTGTTTTTT.

This clonotype was recorded a few times. J is TRBJ1-5 and V is TRBV7-9; a possible D gene is TRBD1 (6 bases). V was cut by 2 bases and J by 0 bases, with 17 bases left in between. The CDR3 runs to 18 residues. The germline V gene has CDR1 SEHNR and CDR2 FQNEAQ (reference sequence). CDR3: CASSLSGRGHDSNQPQHF. The CDR3 nucleotides are TGTGCCAGCAGCTTATCTGGCAGGGGCCACGATAGCAATCAGCCCCAGCATTTT.

This clonotype was found a few times. The chain joins TRBV29-1 to TRBJ1-4, with D unclear. The germline gives CDR1 SQVTM, CDR2 ANQGSEA. The length of the CDR3 is 13 residues. Trimming took 4 bases from V and 4 from J, leaving 10 bases between them. CDR3 protein: CSVGSRFNEKLFF. CDR3 in DNA: TGCAGCGTTGGTTCCAGATTTAATGAAAAACTGTTTTTT.

The V call is TRBV6-6, the J call TRBJ2-3; D unclear. The germline V gene encodes CDR1 MNHNY and CDR2 SVGAGI (reference sequence). This CDR3 has 15 amino acids. Trimming pared 3 bases from V and 2 bases from J, leaving 12 bases between. The CDR3, as DNA: TGTGCCAGCAGTTATCTTTCTACAGTCACAGATACGCAGTATTTT. It encodes CASSYLSTVTDTQYF.

The chain carries TRBV28 and TRBJ1-1; a possible D gene is TRBD1 (5 bases). The V end was cut by 1 base, the J end by 2 bases, with 14 bases between. The CDR3 has 16 amino acids. Germline V gene lookup returns CDR1 MDHEN and CDR2 SYDVKM. The CDR3: CASSLLGRGGNTEAFF. The CDR3 bases are TGTGCCAGCAGTTTATTGGGGCGTGGGGGAAACACTGAAGCTTTCTTT.

V is TRBV11-2 and J is TRBJ2-7; D is unclear. CDR1 is SGHAT and CDR2 is FQNNGV in the germline V gene. V was clipped by 0 bases and J by 3 bases, with 6 bases between them. CDR3 length: 13 residues. CDR3 sequence reads: CASSLDVRYEQYF. CDR3 sequence (DNA): TGTGCCAGCAGCTTAGATGTCCGCTACGAGCAGTACTTC.

Only a few counts were recorded for this clonotype. V usage is TRBV10-1 and J usage is TRBJ1-3; no clear D. This CDR3 region has 14 residues. Trimming removed 0 bases at V and 4 bases at J, with 7 bases between. CDR1 WNHNN and CDR2 SYGVQD come from the germline V gene (reference sequence). The CDR3 sequence: CASSESTAGNTIYF. In nucleotides, the CDR3 is TGCGCCAGCAGTGAGTCGACCGCGGGAAACACCATATATTTT.

Note on this clonotype: A much larger clone sits a single nucleotide away, making a read error possible. J is TRBJ1-1 and V is TRBV6-6; no firm D call. CDR3 length: 12 amino acids. V dropped 2 bases and J dropped 3 bases, with 4 bases sitting between them. Germline V CDR1 and CDR2: MNHNY, SVGAGI (reference sequence). The CDR3 bases are TGTGCCAGCAGTTACGCGGACACTGAAGCTTTCTTT. This codes for CASSYADTEAFF.

In regard to this clonotype: The conserved closing phenylalanine or tryptophan is absent in this CDR3, likely reflecting a read error. This sequence joins TRBV6-5 and TRBJ1-2, with D perhaps TRBD1 (5 bases). This CDR3 has 14 amino acids. V lost 0 bases and J 4 bases, leaving 9 bases between the germline ends. CDR1 and CDR2 from the germline V gene are MNHEY and SVGAGI. CDR3 nucleotides: TGTGCCAGCAGTTACTCCCCAGGGATCTATGGCTACACCCTC. It translates to CASSYSPGIYGYTL.

By sample fraction, this clonotype is medium-sized (0.01 to 0.1%). The V gene is TRBV7-9, the J gene TRBJ1-3, with D tentatively TRBD1 (5 bases). Trimming removed 3 bases from V and 0 bases from J, with 12 bases in between. Germline V gives CDR1 SEHNR, CDR2 FQNEAQ (reference sequence). This CDR3 has 16 amino acids. CDR3 in amino acids: CASSFPSGTSGNTIYF. The CDR3 DNA reads TGTGCCAGCAGCTTCCCTTCGGGGACCTCTGGAAACACCATATATTTT.

Only a few counts were recorded for this clonotype. The CDR3 DNA reads TGTGCCAGCAGCCGTATAGCGACTAGCGGGAGTAATGAGCAGTTCTTC. Amino acids: CASSRIATSGSNEQFF. The rearrangement links TRBV7-2 to TRBJ2-1; the match to TRBD2 covers 12 bases. Trimming took 5 bases from V and 7 from J; bases not matched to a gene: 9. The germline V gene encodes CDR1 SGHTA and CDR2 FQGNSA. The CDR3 has 16 residues.

This clonotype showed up just a few times. The chain links TRBV7-2 to TRBJ2-4, with a weak D call TRBD1 (5 bases). Germline-derived CDR1 and CDR2 are SGHTA and FQGNSA. V lost 3 bases to trimming and J lost 2 bases, with 5 bases between them. This CDR3 spans 13 amino acids. CDR3 DNA: TGTGCCAGCAGCTTGGACACCAAAAACATTCAGTACTTC. Amino acid sequence: CASSLDTKNIQYF.